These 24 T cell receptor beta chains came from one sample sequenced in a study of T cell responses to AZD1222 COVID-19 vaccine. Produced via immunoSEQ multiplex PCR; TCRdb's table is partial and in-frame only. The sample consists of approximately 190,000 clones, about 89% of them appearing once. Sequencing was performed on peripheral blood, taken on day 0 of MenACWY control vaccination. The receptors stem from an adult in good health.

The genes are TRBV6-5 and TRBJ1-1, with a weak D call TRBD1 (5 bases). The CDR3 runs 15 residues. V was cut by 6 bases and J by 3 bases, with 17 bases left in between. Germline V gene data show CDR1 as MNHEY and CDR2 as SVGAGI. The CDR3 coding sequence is TGTGCCAGCAGGGACGATAGAAGGGGTGACACTGAAGCTTTCTTT. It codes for CASRDDRRGDTEAFF.

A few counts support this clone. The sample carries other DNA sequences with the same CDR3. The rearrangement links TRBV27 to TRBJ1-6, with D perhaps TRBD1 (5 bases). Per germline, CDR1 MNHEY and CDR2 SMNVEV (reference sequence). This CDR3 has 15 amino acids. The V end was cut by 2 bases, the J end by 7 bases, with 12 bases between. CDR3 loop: CASSLRDSQNSPLHF. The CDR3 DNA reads TGTGCCAGCAGTTTACGCGACAGCCAGAATTCACCCCTCCACTTT.

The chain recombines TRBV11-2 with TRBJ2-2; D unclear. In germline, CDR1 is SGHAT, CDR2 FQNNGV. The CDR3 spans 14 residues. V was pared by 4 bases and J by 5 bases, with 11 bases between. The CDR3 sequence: CASSSDPNTGELFF. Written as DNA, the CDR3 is TGTGCCAGCAGCTCGGACCCCAATACCGGGGAGCTGTTTTTT.

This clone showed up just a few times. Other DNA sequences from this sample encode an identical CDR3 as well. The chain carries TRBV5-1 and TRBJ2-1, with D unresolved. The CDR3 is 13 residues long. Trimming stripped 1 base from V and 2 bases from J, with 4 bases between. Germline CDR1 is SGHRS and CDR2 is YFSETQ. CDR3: CASSLNPYNEQFF. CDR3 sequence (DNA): TGCGCCAGCAGCTTGAACCCCTACAATGAGCAGTTCTTC.

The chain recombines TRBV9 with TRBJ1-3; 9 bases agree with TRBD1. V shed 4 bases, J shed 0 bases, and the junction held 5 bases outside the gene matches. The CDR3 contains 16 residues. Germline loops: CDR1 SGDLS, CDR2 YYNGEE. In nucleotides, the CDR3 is TGTGCCAGCAGCAAGACAGGGGGTCACTCTGGAAACACCATATATTTT. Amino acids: CASSKTGGHSGNTIYF.

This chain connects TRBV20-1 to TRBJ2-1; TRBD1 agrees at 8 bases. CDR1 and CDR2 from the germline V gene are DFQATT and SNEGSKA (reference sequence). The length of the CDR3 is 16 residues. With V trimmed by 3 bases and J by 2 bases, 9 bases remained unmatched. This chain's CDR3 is CSASWGPGQAYNEQFF. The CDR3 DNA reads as TGCAGTGCTAGTTGGGGCCCGGGACAGGCCTACAATGAGCAGTTCTTC.

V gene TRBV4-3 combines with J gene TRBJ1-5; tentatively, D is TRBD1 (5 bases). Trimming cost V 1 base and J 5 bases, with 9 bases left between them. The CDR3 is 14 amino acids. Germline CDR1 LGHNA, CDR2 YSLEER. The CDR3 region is CASSQVVGDQPQHF. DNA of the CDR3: TGCGCCAGCAGCCAAGTTGTGGGGGATCAGCCCCAGCATTTT.

For the CDR3, the DNA is TGTGCCAGCAGACTGGACAGGGGGCGTGGCTACACCTTC. It specifies CASRLDRGRGYTF. The V gene is TRBV28, the J gene TRBJ1-2; 11 nucleotides match TRBD1. Losses at the gene ends were 6 bases for V and 7 bases for J; bases not matched to a gene: 4. Germline V CDR1 and CDR2: MDHEN, SYDVKM. The CDR3 spans 13 residues.

The CDR3, as DNA: TGTGCCAGCTACCGGGGCCCTGGAAACACCATATATTTT. Translation gives CASYRGPGNTIYF. The genes are TRBV14 and TRBJ1-3; D perhaps matches TRBD1 (5 bases). V lost 8 bases and J 2 bases, leaving 10 bases between the germline ends. Germline values: CDR1 SGHDN, CDR2 FVKESK. There are 13 residues in the CDR3.

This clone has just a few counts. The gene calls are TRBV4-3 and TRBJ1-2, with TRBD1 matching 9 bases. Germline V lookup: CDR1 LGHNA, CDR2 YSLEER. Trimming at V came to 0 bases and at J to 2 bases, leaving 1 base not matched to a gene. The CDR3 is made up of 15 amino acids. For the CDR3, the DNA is TGCGCCAGCAGCCAAGACGGGACAGGGAACTATGGCTACACCTTC. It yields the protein CASSQDGTGNYGYTF.

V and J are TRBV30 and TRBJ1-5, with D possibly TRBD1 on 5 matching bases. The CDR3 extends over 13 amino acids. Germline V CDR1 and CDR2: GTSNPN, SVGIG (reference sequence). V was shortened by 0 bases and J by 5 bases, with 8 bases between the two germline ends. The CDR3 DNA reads TGTGCCTGGAGTGTGGGGGAGCATCAGCCCCAGCATTTT. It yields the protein CAWSVGEHQPQHF.

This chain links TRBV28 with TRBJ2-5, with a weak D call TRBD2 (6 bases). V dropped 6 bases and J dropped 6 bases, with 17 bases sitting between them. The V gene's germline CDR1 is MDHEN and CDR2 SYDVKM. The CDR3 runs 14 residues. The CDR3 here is CASSGEAGRKTQYF. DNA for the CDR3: TGTGCCAGCAGCGGAGAGGCAGGGAGGAAGACCCAGTACTTC.

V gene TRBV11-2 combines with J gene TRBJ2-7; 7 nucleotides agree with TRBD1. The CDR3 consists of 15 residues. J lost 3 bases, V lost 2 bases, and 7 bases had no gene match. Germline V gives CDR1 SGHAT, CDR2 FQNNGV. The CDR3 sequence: CASSLTGEILYEQYF. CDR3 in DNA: TGTGCCAGCAGCTTAACAGGGGAGATCCTCTACGAGCAGTACTTC. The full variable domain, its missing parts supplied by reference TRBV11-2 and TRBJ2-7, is EAGVAQSPRYKIIEKRQSVAFWCNPISGHATLYWYQQILGQGPKLLIQFQNNGVVDDSQLPKDRFSAERLKGVDSTLKIQPAKLEDSAVYLCASSLTGEILYEQYFGPGTRLTVT.

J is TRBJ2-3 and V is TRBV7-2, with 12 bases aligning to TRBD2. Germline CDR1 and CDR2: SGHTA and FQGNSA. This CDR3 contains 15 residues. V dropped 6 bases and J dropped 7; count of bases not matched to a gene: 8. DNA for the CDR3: TGTGCCAGCAGGTCTCCTAGCGGGGGGGCCAATACGCAGTATTTT. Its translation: CASRSPSGGANTQYF. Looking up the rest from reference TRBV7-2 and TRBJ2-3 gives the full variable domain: GAGVSQSPSNKVTEKGKDVELRCDPISGHTALYWYRQSLGQGLEFLIYFQGNSAPDKSGLPSDRFSAERTGGSVSTLTIQRTQQEDSAVYLCASRSPSGGANTQYFGPGTRLTVL.

CDR3 bases: TGTGCCAGCAGCCAAGTTGGGGAAAACATTCAGTACTTC. Its translation: CASSQVGENIQYF. The chain recombines TRBV3-1 (or the pseudogene TRBV3-2) with TRBJ2-4; D unclear. Germline V gene sequence: CDR1 LGHDT, CDR2 YNNKEL (reference sequence). The CDR3 length is 13 residues. Deletions cut 1 base from V and 5 bases from J, with 6 bases between.

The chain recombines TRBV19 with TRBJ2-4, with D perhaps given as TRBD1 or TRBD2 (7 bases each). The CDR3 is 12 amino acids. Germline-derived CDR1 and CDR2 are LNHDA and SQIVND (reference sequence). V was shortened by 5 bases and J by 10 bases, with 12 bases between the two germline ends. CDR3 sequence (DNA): TGTGCCAGTAGTCACAGGGGAGGGATTCAGTACTTC. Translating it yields CASSHRGGIQYF.

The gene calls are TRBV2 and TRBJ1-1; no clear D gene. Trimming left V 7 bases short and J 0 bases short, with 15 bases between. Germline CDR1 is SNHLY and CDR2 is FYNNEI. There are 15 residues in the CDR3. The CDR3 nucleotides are TGTGCCAGCACCCGAAACCCCTTTATGAACACTGAAGCTTTCTTT. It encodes CASTRNPFMNTEAFF.

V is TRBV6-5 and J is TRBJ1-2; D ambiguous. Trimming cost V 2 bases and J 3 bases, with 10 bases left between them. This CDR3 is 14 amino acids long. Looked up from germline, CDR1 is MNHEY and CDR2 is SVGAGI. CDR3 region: CASSYRTGDYGYTF. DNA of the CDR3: TGTGCCAGCAGTTACCGAACCGGTGACTATGGCTACACCTTC.

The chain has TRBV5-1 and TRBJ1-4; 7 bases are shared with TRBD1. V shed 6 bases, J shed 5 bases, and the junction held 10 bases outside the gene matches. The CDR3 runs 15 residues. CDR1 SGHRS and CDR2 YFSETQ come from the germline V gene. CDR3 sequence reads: CASTKATGRNEKLFF. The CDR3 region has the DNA TGCGCCAGCACCAAGGCGACAGGGAGAAATGAAAAACTGTTTTTT.

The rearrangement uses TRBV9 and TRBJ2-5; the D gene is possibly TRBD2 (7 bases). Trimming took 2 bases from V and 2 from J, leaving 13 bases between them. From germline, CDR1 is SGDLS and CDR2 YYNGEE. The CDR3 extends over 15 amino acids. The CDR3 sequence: CASSVGGGWQETQYF. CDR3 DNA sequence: TGTGCCAGCAGCGTGGGAGGGGGATGGCAAGAGACCCAGTACTTC.

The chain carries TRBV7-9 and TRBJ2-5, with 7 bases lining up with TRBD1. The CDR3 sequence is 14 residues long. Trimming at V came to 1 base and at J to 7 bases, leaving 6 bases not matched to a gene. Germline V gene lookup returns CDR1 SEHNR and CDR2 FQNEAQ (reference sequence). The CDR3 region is CASSLDGQGVTQYF. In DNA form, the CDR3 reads TGTGCCAGCAGCTTAGATGGGCAGGGGGTGACCCAGTACTTC.

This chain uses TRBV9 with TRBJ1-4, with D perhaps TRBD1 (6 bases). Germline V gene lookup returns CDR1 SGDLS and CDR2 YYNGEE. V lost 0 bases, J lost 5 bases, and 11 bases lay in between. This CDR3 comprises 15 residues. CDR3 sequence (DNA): TGTGCCAGCAGCGTAGCAGGGGATAACAATGAAAAACTGTTTTTT. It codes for CASSVAGDNNEKLFF. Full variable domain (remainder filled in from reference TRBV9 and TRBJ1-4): DSGVTQTPKHLITATGQRVTLRCSPRSGDLSVYWYQQSLDQGLQFLIQYYNGEERAKGNILERFSAQQFPDLHSELNLSSLELGDSALYFCASSVAGDNNEKLFFGSGTQLSVL.

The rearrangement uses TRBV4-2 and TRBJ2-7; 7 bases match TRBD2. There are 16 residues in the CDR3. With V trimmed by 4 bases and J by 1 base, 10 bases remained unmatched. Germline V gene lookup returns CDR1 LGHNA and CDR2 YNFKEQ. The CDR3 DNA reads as TGTGCCAGCAGCCTCGGAGGTGCTAGCGGATCCTACGAGCAGTACTTC. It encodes CASSLGGASGSYEQYF.

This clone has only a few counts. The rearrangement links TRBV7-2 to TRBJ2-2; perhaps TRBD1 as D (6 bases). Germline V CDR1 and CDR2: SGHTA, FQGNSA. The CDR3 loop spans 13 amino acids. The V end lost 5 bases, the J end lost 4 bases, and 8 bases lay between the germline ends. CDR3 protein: CASSRDITGELFF. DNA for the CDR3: TGTGCCAGCAGCAGGGACATCACCGGGGAGCTGTTTTTT.